The clone carrying this TCR beta chain was observed a few times. Its target is unknown. The junction departs from the called germline gene at one end, perhaps through a read error. PBMCs stemmed from around 9.3 ml fresh peripheral blood. The entry originates in a study of T cells in Graves' hyperthyroidism and ophthalmopathy. The CDR3 covers 15 residues. The germline CDR1 and CDR2 sequences are KGHSH and LQKENI. TCR beta CDR3 regions were amplified from RNA. With the HTBI primer set, the TCR CDR3 went through a first round of RT-PCR. TCRdb ran MiXCR on the multiplex PCR reads and lists one entry per CDR3 protein. This sample yields 300,000 to 400,000 distinct CDR3 sequences, of which 11% to 15% are seen a single time; more than 9.5% belongs to the top ten. Whole-study findings and limits: Most thyroid clonotypes expanded above 0.001 were also detected in blood.

This chain uses TRBV18 with TRBJ2-1; 7 bases are a match to TRBD2. What was sequenced was blood. This TCR was sampled from a woman aged 55-75 years with Graves' hyperthyroidism. The CDR3 region is CASSPPLAGAHERFF. The CDR3 bases are TGTGCCAGCTCACCACCTTTGGCGGGAGCGCATGAGCGGTTCTTC.